The clone carrying this TCR beta chain was detected a few times. Antigen: not known. This sample stems from a study of T cells in Graves' hyperthyroidism and ophthalmopathy. Study-level findings and limits: The model identified upcoming ophthalmopathy a median about 6.5 months ahead of onset.

Germline CDR1 and CDR2: LGHDT and YNNKEL (reference sequence). The ends were cut back, 0 bases at V and 2 bases at J, with 8 bases in the middle. The CDR3 is 15 amino acids. For the diagnoses, clinical symptoms, serum thyroxine and TRAb, thyroid ultrasound and orbital computed tomography were used. Amplification yielded TCR beta CDR3 regions, with RNA transcripts as the source. First-round RT-PCR with HTBI primers amplified the TCR CDR3 region. TCRdb itself ran the multiplex PCR reads through MiXCR, one entry per CDR3 protein. Of around 690,000 distinct CDR3 sequences in the sample, approximately 15% were seen once.

The J gene is TRBJ2-1, the V gene TRBV3-1; no reliable D call. Sequencing input: blood. This receptor was obtained from a man in his fifties or sixties with Graves' hyperthyroidism. This chain's CDR3 is CASSQEGVPYNEQFF. The CDR3 DNA reads as TGTGCCAGCAGCCAAGAGGGTGTCCCCTACAATGAGCAGTTCTTC.